Listed here are 9 T cell receptor beta chains from one sample, sequenced in a study of esophageal squamous cell carcinoma under preoperative chemotherapy. Time point in this sample: before preoperative PTX-NDP chemotherapy. TCRdb itself ran the PCR reads through MiXCR, one entry per CDR3 protein. The sample carries tens of thousands of distinct CDR3 sequences, roughly 52% recorded once. This sample was gathered from a patient given preoperative chemotherapy. Source of these receptors: a human donor with esophageal squamous cell carcinoma. The donor label of this sample is uncertain.

V usage is TRBV7-2 and J usage is TRBJ2-5; tentative D call: TRBD2 (7 bases). The germline V gene encodes CDR1 SGHTA and CDR2 FQGNSA. The CDR3 has 14 amino acids. Written as DNA, the CDR3 is TGTGCGGGCGGCGGGGGCGGGGGCCAAGAGACCCAGTACTTC. Translating gives CAGGGGGGQETQYF.

This rearrangement joins TRBV7-2 to TRBJ2-3, with D perhaps matching TRBD2 (7 bases). The J call is uncertain, as TRBJ2-7 better fits the DNA end. Per the germline V gene, CDR1 is SGHTA and CDR2 is FQGNSA. The CDR3 length is 14 residues. The CDR3 loop is CASGGGGDTETQYF. The DNA for the CDR3 is TGTGCGAGCGGCGGGGGCGGGGACACAGAGACGCAGTACTTC.

This clonotype occurred a few times. The junction departs from the called germline gene at one end, perhaps through a read error. The V call is TRBV7-2, the J call TRBJ2-5; D gene unclear. The germline V gene encodes CDR1 SGHTA and CDR2 FQGNSA. The CDR3 runs to 12 residues. The CDR3 sequence is CASSLIPETQYF. The DNA for the CDR3 is TGTGCCAGCAGCTTAATTCCAGAGACCCAGTACTTT.

The rearrangement uses TRBV7-2 and TRBJ2-1; 10 positions agree with TRBD2. Losses at the gene ends were 1 base for V and 6 bases for J; bases not matched to a gene: 3. Germline CDR1 SGHTA, CDR2 FQGNSA. This CDR3 is 15 amino acids long. The CDR3, as DNA: TGTGCCAGCAGCTTAGAGAAGCGGGGGGGCAATGAGCAGTTCTTC. It specifies CASSLEKRGGNEQFF.

Regarding this clonotype: At one end, the junction sequence differs from germline, possibly due to a read error. V gene TRBV6-1 combines with J gene TRBJ2-4; weak D call: TRBD1 (5 bases). The CDR3 is made up of 16 amino acids. The V gene's germline CDR1 is MNHNS and CDR2 SASEGT. The CDR3 loop reads CASSELGRRAKDTQYF. The DNA for the CDR3 is TGTGCGAGCAGTGAATTGGGGCGGAGAGCCAAAGACACGCAGTACTTC.

V and J are TRBV7-2 and TRBJ2-2; D possibly corresponds to TRBD2 (5 bases). Trimming stripped 5 bases from V and 2 bases from J, with 15 bases between. Germline CDR1 reads SGHTA; CDR2 reads FQGNSA. The CDR3 is 16 residues long. The CDR3 DNA reads as TGTGCCAGCAGCAACCGGGATCCCTACAACACCGGGGAGCTGTTTTTT. This codes for CASSNRDPYNTGELFF.

This clonotype showed up just once. The rearrangement links TRBV24-1 to TRBJ2-3; 13 bases line up with TRBD2. The CDR3 has 17 residues. V lost 4 bases to trimming and J lost 3 bases; unmatched junction nucleotides: 6. Germline CDR1 is KGHDR and CDR2 is SFDVKD. The CDR3 here is CATSDPGLAGDTDTQYF. In DNA form, the CDR3 reads TGTGCCACCAGTGACCCCGGACTAGCGGGAGATACAGATACGCAGTATTTT.

The sample holds many counts of this clonotype. The V gene is TRBV11-3, the J gene TRBJ2-1, with a possible D match to TRBD2 (6 bases). V was trimmed by 1 base and J by 13 bases, leaving 20 bases between them. Per germline, CDR1 SGHNT and CDR2 YENEEA. The CDR3 runs to 15 residues. CDR3 region: CASSLGLGPGETQFF. CDR3 in DNA: TGTGCCAGCAGCTTAGGCCTGGGGCCGGGGGAGACCCAGTTCTTC. Drawing the rest from reference TRBV11-3 and TRBJ2-1, the complete variable domain is EAGVVQSPRYKIIEKKQPVAFWCNPISGHNTLYWYLQNLGQGPELLIRYENEEAVDDSQLPKDRFSAERLKGVDSTLKIQPAELGDSAVYLCASSLGLGPGETQFFGPGTRLTVL.

This clonotype was seen at least ten times. The V and J genes are TRBV12-3 or TRBV12-4 and TRBJ2-1, with 12 bases lining up with TRBD1. The CDR3 is 15 residues long. Unmatched junction bases numbered 6, after V lost 2 bases and J lost 10 bases. Here the CDR3 reads CASSLWGQGAGEQFF. CDR3 DNA sequence: TGTGCCAGCAGTTTATGGGGACAGGGGGCTGGAGAGCAGTTCTTC.